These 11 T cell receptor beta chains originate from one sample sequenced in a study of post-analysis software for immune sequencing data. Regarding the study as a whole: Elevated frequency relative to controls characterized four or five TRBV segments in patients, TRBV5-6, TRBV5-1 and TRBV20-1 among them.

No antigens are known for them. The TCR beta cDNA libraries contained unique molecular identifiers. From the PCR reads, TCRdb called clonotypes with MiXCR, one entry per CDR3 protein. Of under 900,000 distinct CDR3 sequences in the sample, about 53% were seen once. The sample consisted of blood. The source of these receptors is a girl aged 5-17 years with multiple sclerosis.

CDR3 residues: CATSGQADEKLFF. The CDR3 DNA is TGTGCCACCAGCGGACAGGCTGATGAAAAACTGTTTTTT. This chain joins TRBV15 and TRBJ1-4; 7 bases are a match to TRBD1. This CDR3 comprises 13 residues. CDR1 and CDR2 (germline): LNHNV, YYDKDF (reference sequence). Trimming cost V 5 bases and J 6 bases; bases outside gene matches: 3.

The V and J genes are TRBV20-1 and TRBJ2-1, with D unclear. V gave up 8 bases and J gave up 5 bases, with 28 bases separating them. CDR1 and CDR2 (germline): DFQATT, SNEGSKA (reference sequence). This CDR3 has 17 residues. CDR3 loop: CSHLLLKTSGPNNEQFF. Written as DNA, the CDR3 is TGCAGTCACCTACTATTGAAAACCTCAGGACCCAACAATGAGCAGTTCTTC.

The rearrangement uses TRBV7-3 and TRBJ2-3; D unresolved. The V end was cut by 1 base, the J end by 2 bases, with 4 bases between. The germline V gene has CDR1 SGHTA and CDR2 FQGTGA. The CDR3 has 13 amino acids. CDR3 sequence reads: CASSLIFTDTQYF. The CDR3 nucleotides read TGTGCCAGCAGCTTAATTTTCACAGATACGCAGTATTTT.

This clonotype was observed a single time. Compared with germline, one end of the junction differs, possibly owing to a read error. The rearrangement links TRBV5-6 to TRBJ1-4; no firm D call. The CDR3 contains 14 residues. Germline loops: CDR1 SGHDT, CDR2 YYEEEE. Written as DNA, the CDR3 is TGTGCCAGCAGCTTGGATGCAACTAATGAGAAACGGTTTTTT. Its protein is CASSLDATNEKRFF.

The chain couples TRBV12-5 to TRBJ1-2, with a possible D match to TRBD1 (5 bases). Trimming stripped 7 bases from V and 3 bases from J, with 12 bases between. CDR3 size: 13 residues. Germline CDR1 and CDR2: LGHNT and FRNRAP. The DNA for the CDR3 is TGTGCTAGTGCCCCGGGACCTTACTATGGCTACACCTTC. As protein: CASAPGPYYGYTF.

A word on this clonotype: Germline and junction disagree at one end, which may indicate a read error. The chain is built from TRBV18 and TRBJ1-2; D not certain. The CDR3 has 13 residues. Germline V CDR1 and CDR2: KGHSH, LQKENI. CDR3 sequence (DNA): TGTGCCAGCTCCGCCGCGGCTACCTATGGTTACACCTTC. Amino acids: CASSAAATYGYTF.

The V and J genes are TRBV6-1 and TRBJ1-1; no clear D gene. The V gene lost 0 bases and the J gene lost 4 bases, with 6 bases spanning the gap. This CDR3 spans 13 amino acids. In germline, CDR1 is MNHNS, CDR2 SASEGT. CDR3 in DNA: TGTGCCAGCAGTGAAGCACGGTTCACTGAAGCTTTCTTT. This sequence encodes CASSEARFTEAFF.

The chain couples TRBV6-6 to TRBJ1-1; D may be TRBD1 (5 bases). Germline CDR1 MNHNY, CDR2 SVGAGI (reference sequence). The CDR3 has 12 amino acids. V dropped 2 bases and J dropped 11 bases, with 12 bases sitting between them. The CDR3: CASSYGPGTAFF. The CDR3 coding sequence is TGTGCCAGCAGTTACGGACCCGGGACTGCTTTCTTT.

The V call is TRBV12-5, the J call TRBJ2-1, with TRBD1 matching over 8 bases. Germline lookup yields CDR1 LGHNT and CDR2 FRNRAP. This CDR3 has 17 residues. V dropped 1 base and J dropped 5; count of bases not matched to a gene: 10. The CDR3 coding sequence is TGTGCTAGTGGTTTGGCCATCAGGGGGCGCGCCCACAATGAGCAGTTCTTC. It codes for CASGLAIRGRAHNEQFF.

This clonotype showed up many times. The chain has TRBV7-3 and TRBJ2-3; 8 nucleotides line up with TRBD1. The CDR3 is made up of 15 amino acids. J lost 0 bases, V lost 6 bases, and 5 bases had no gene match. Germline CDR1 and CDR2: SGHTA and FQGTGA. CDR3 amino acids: CASSLTGASTDTQYF. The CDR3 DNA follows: TGTGCCAGCAGTTTGACAGGGGCTAGCACAGATACGCAGTATTTT.

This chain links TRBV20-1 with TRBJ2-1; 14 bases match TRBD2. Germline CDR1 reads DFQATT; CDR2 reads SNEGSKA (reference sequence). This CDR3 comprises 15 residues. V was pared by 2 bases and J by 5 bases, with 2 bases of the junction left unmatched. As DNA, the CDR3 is TGCAGTGCTAGACGACTAGCGGGAGGGAACAATGAGCAGTTCTTC. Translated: CSARRLAGGNNEQFF.